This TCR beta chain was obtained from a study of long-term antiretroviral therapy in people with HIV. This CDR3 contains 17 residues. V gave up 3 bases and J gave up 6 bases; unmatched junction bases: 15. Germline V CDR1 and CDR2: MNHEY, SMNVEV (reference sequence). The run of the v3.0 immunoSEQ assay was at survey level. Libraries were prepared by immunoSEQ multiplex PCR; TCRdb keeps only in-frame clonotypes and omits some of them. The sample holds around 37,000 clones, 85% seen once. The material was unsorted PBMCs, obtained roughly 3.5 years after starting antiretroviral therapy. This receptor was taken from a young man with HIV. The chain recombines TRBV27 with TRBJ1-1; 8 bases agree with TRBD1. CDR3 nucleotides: TGTGCCAGCAGTTTCGTCCAGGGGGCTGGGGTGGGCGCTGAAGCTTTCTTT. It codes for CASSFVQGAGVGAEAFF.